The sequence of this T cell receptor beta chain was determined in a study of T cell changes during pregnancy in multiple sclerosis. Data came from immunoSEQ multiplex PCR; TCRdb stores just in-frame clones and leaves some out. The data hold approximately 74,000 clones, with 75% to 90% observed a single time. Germline assignment: CDR1 MRHNA and CDR2 SNTAGT. CDR3 size: 15 residues. Trimming removed 0 bases at V and 3 bases at J, with 8 bases between. This clone was seen more than once but under ten times. This specimen was peripheral blood, taken before pregnancy. This clonotype was sampled from a female donor with multiple sclerosis, enrolled in a pregnancy study. This rearrangement joins TRBV6-4 to TRBJ2-2; D might be TRBD2 (5 bases). CDR3 DNA sequence: TGTGCCAGCAGTGACTCAGCGGATGACACCGGGGAGCTGTTTTTT. It specifies CASSDSADDTGELFF.